This is a list of T cell receptor beta chains from one sample in a study of T cells after yellow fever vaccination. TCRdb re-analysed the 5' RACE reads in MiXCR, keeping a single row per CDR3 protein. The repertoire includes a few hundred thousand distinct CDR3 sequences, around 20% of them detected once, and 15% to 20% sits in the top ten. Sequenced here: PBMCs, sampled before the yellow fever booster vaccination. Receptors originate from a man aged 18 to 30 who received the YFV17D yellow fever vaccine. Each CDR3 is given with its conserved first and last residue. The D gene is left open where the match is weak. Clone size is stated in some rows and not others, as once, few, many or a class when expanded.

NA	TRBD1	TRBJ1-5	TRBV30	TGTGCCTGGAGTGTACGGGGGGCGGGACAGGGGGCGCGTCGGGATCAGCCCCAGCATTTT	CAWSVRGAGQGARRDQPQHF
NA	TRBD2	TRBJ2-5	TRBV5-1	TGCGCCAGCAGCTTGGGGGCTAGCGGGGGGCATCAAGAGACCCAGTACTTC	CASSLGASGGHQETQYF
few	NA	TRBJ2-3	TRBV15	TGTGCCACCCGCTCTGATCGGGCATCCACTAAAACTAGCAGACATACGCAGTATTTT	CATRSDRASTKTSRHTQYF
few	NA	TRBJ1-5	TRBV25-1	TGTGCCAGCAGTCTCAGGGGTTTTGATCAGCCCCAGCATTTT	CASSLRGFDQPQHF
NA	TRBD1	TRBJ2-1	TRBV5-1	TGCGCCAGCAGCTTAAGGGACAGGGAATACAATGAGCAGTTCTTC	CASSLRDREYNEQFF
many	NA	TRBJ2-7	TRBV7-2	TGTGCCAGCAGCTTAGTAGGAGGGGGCGAGCAGTACTTC	CASSLVGGGEQYF
NA	NA	TRBJ2-7	TRBV5-1	TGCGCCAGCAGCCGGGGCGGGGATTACTACGAGCAGTACTTC	CASSRGGDYYEQYF
NA	TRBD1	TRBJ2-6	TRBV29-1	TGCAGCGTTCCAGACAGGGGAGAGGCTGGGGCCAACGTCCTGACTTTC	CSVPDRGEAGANVLTF
few	NA	TRBJ1-2	TRBV10-3	TGTGCCATCAGTGAACAGGTCGTCGGCTACACCTTC	CAISEQVVGYTF
NA	TRBD2	TRBJ2-1	TRBV7-6	TGTGCCAGCAGCCTAGAGCGGGGGGAATTCTACAATGAGCAGTTCTTC	CASSLERGEFYNEQFF
NA	TRBD2	TRBJ2-3	TRBV12-3/TRBV12-4	TGTGCCAGCACGCACGGGGGGACTAGCAGGGTAGATACGCAGTATTTT	CASTHGGTSRVDTQYF
NA	TRBD1	TRBJ1-4	TRBV28	TGTGCCAGGAACGTGAAGGGGGCGGCTAATGAAAAACTGTTTTTT	CARNVKGAANEKLFF
few	NA	TRBJ2-7	TRBV6-5	TGTGCCAGCAGACAAGGACAGAACTACGAGCAGTACTTC	CASRQGQNYEQYF
NA	NA	TRBJ1-2	TRBV29-1	TGCAGCGTTAGCGGGACCCAACGAGGGGGCTACACCTTC	CSVSGTQRGGYTF
NA	NA	TRBJ1-1	TRBV6-5	TGTGCCAGCAGGTCGGCCTACCTTGGAAACACTGAAGCTTTCTTT	CASRSAYLGNTEAFF
NA	NA	TRBJ1-4	TRBV11-2	TGTGCCAGCAGCTTAAATCGAGAAAAACTGTTTTTT	CASSLNREKLFF
many	TRBD2	TRBJ2-7	TRBV20-1	TGCAGTGCTAGAGTGCCTAGCGGGGGTTACGAGCAGTACTTC	CSARVPSGGYEQYF
NA	NA	TRBJ2-4	TRBV14	TGTGCCAGCAGCCAAGGGTTCTCCGTTCTGGACATTCAGTACTTC	CASSQGFSVLDIQYF
few	TRBD1	TRBJ2-7	TRBV7-2	TGTGCCAGCAGCTTAAACAGGGGCGAGCAGTACTTC	CASSLNRGEQYF
NA	NA	TRBJ1-2	TRBV27	TGTGCCAGCAGTTCCCACGAGGCTAACTATGGCTACACCTTC	CASSSHEANYGYTF
many	NA	TRBJ2-1	TRBV6-6	TGTGCCAGCAGTTACTCCAGCGGTAATGAGCAGTTCTTC	CASSYSSGNEQFF
many	NA	TRBJ2-5	TRBV7-7	TGTGCTAGCAGGCGGCAGGGCCACGAAGAGACCCAGTACTTC	CASRRQGHEETQYF
NA	TRBD1	TRBJ1-5	TRBV7-8	TGTGCCAGCAAATCCAGGGGGTCGGGCCAGCCCCAGCATTTT	CASKSRGSGQPQHF
few	NA	TRBJ1-2	TRBV29-1	TGCAGCGTTGAAGGAGGGGTCGACTATGGCTACACCTTC	CSVEGGVDYGYTF
many	TRBD1	TRBJ2-5	TRBV20-1	TGCAGTGCTAAAAGGACAGGAAAGACCCAGTACTTC	CSAKRTGKTQYF
few	NA	TRBJ2-2	TRBV7-3	TGTGCCAGCAGCTCCCACGGGTCCGGGGAGCTGTTTTTT	CASSSHGSGELFF
NA	NA	TRBJ2-7	TRBV18	TGTGCCAGCTCACCACCGTCGGTCCTTGGCAGGGGATACGAGCAGTACTTC	CASSPPSVLGRGYEQYF